This entry lists 32 T cell receptor beta chains sequenced from one sample in a study of T-cell memory formation after mild COVID-19. Via MiXCR, TCRdb re-called the 5' RACE reads, giving one row per CDR3 protein. The data contain about 320,000 distinct CDR3 sequences, 13% to 15% of them seen just once; the ten biggest clones take up roughly a fifth. The sequenced sample consisted of PBMCs or a T cell subset sorted from them (not recorded which). All receptors come from a man aged 18 to 35 who had mild COVID-19 (a few samples of this study predate the infection). Cell type and time point are not known.

This clonotype was observed many times. The chain recombines TRBV12-3 or TRBV12-4 with TRBJ2-2; possible D gene TRBD2, 5 bases. The CDR3 loop spans 13 amino acids. Trimming cost V 2 bases and J 5 bases, with 6 bases left between them. CDR3 in DNA: TGTGCCAGCAGTTTAAGGGAGACCGGGGAGCTGTTTTTT. Translating gives CASSLRETGELFF.

The rearrangement uses TRBV7-3 and TRBJ2-3; D gene ambiguous. This CDR3 spans 11 amino acids. Germline V lookup: CDR1 SGHTA, CDR2 FQGTGA. Trimming took off 2 bases at V and 8 bases at J, with 5 bases between the two ends. CDR3 DNA sequence: TGTGCCAGCAGCTTATCCGGTACGCAGTATTTT. It yields the protein CASSLSGTQYF.

The chain is built from TRBV6-2 or TRBV6-3 and TRBJ1-5; 8 nucleotides match TRBD1. CDR3 length equals 14 residues. Per germline, CDR1 MNHEY and CDR2 SVGEGT. Unmatched junction bases numbered 5, after V lost 3 bases and J lost 7 bases. CDR3 DNA sequence: TGTGCCAGCAGTTATGGAGGACAGGGCCAGCCCCAGCATTTT. Its translation: CASSYGGQGQPQHF.

As concerns this clonotype: At one end, the junction sequence differs from germline, possibly due to a read error. The chain joins TRBV7-2 to TRBJ2-3, with 11 nucleotides matching TRBD2. Germline loops: CDR1 SGHTA, CDR2 FQGNSA. CDR3 length: 17 residues. For the CDR3, the DNA is TGTGCCAGCAGCGCCACCGGTAGCGGGGGGGGCACAGATACGCCGTATTTT. It specifies CASSATGSGGGTDTPYF.

This chain connects TRBV2 to TRBJ2-3, with D possibly called TRBD1 or TRBD2 (6 bases each). The CDR3 spans 14 residues. Germline V gene sequence: CDR1 SNHLY, CDR2 FYNNEI. V was clipped by 3 bases and J by 6 bases, with 13 bases between them. CDR3 coding DNA: TGTGCCAGCAGTGACTCGGGGGCGCGGGATACGCAGTATTTT. It specifies CASSDSGARDTQYF.

This clonotype occurred a few times. This rearrangement joins TRBV12-3 or TRBV12-4 to TRBJ2-2, with a possible D match to TRBD2 (6 bases). The CDR3 extends over 17 amino acids. V shed 3 bases and J shed 0 bases, with 14 bases lying between them. CDR3 sequence (DNA): TGTGCCAGCAGTTTTTTCGCGGGGAGGTCGAACACCGGGGAGCTGTTTTTT. Translated: CASSFFAGRSNTGELFF.

The rearrangement joins TRBV3-1 to TRBJ1-6, with TRBD1 matching 9 bases. Trimming removed 4 bases from V and 9 bases from J; junction bases left unmatched: 10. CDR3 length: 16 residues. Germline assignment: CDR1 LGHDT and CDR2 YNNKEL (reference sequence). The CDR3 region has the DNA TGTGCCAGCAGCCCGCGAACAGGGGGCGCGGGTTCACCCCTCCACTTT. This sequence encodes CASSPRTGGAGSPLHF.

The rearrangement uses TRBV6-2 or TRBV6-3 and TRBJ1-5, with a tentative D call TRBD1 (6 bases). V lost 6 bases and J 4 bases, leaving 16 bases between the germline ends. This CDR3 is 15 amino acids long. From germline, CDR1 is MNHEY and CDR2 SVGEGT. Here the CDR3 reads CASSNGQHINQPQHF. CDR3 DNA: TGTGCCAGCAGCAACGGACAGCATATAAATCAGCCCCAGCATTTT.

This clonotype was observed a few times. The chain is built from TRBV15 and TRBJ2-4; D gene unclear. The CDR3 loop spans 14 amino acids. Trimming left V 5 bases short and J 8 bases short, with 16 bases between. Germline V gene lookup returns CDR1 LNHNV and CDR2 YYDKDF (reference sequence). This chain's CDR3 is CATSSKGTEDIQYF. CDR3 in DNA: TGTGCCACCAGCTCCAAGGGCACTGAGGACATTCAGTACTTC.

V gene TRBV11-2 combines with J gene TRBJ2-1; D is unclear. Germline values: CDR1 SGHAT, CDR2 FQNNGV. V lost 5 bases, J lost 6 bases, and 8 bases lay in between. This CDR3 has 12 amino acids. Here the CDR3 DNA reads TGTGCCAGCAGCCCGAACTTCAATGAGCAGTTCTTC. It codes for CASSPNFNEQFF.

Only a few counts were recorded for this clonotype. This chain joins TRBV28 and TRBJ1-5, with TRBD1 matching over 8 bases. Trimming took 2 bases from V and 9 from J; bases not matched to a gene: 6. The germline CDR1 and CDR2 sequences are MDHEN and SYDVKM. This CDR3 spans 14 amino acids. The CDR3 DNA reads TGTGCCAGCAGTTTAACAGGGGGGTTCTGGCCCCAGCATTTT. Residues: CASSLTGGFWPQHF.

The V and J genes are TRBV5-1 and TRBJ1-3; unclear D gene. V was shortened by 0 bases and J by 2 bases, with 9 bases between the two germline ends. The CDR3 is 15 residues long. The V gene's germline CDR1 is SGHRS and CDR2 YFSETQ. CDR3 residues: CASSLDSGPGNTIYF. DNA for the CDR3: TGCGCCAGCAGCTTGGACAGCGGACCTGGAAACACCATATATTTT.

The chain uses TRBV7-2 and TRBJ2-1; D perhaps matches TRBD2 (5 bases). Per the germline V gene, CDR1 is SGHTA and CDR2 is FQGNSA. Trimming shortened V by 5 bases and J by 8 bases, and 22 bases separated the two germline ends. This CDR3 comprises 16 residues. CDR3 in DNA: TGTGCCAGCAGCCCCCCCGGAGGCAGGTTGGGCGATGAGCAGTTCTTC. This translates into CASSPPGGRLGDEQFF.

This clonotype was recorded a few times. The V gene is TRBV25-1, the J gene TRBJ1-1; tentatively, D is TRBD1 (6 bases). Trimming took 8 bases from V and 0 from J, leaving 10 bases between them. Germline V gene lookup returns CDR1 MGHDK and CDR2 SYGVNS. The CDR3 has 13 amino acids. The CDR3 coding sequence is TGTGCCAGCGGGGGACACCTGAACACTGAAGCTTTCTTT. Its translation is CASGGHLNTEAFF.

The CDR3 region is CASSLVGFYNEQFF. CDR3 nucleotides: TGTGCCAGCAGTTTAGTGGGCTTTTACAATGAGCAGTTCTTC. This chain uses TRBV27 with TRBJ2-1; D is unresolved. This CDR3 contains 14 residues. CDR1 MNHEY and CDR2 SMNVEV come from the germline V gene (reference sequence). Trimming removed 2 bases at V and 4 bases at J, with 9 bases between.

This clonotype was observed a handful of times. This chain connects TRBV2 to TRBJ2-3; 13 bases match TRBD2. Germline V gene data show CDR1 as SNHLY and CDR2 as FYNNEI. This CDR3 has 16 amino acids. Trimming took 6 bases from V and 4 from J; bases not matched to a gene: 7. The CDR3 DNA is TGTGCCAGCAGCCACGGACTAGCGGGAGTCCCAGATACGCAGTATTTT. Protein: CASSHGLAGVPDTQYF.

The chain has TRBV6-6 and TRBJ1-1; D gene ambiguous. Germline CDR1 reads MNHNY; CDR2 reads SVGAGI (reference sequence). The CDR3 is made up of 12 amino acids. V dropped 7 bases and J dropped 5 bases, with 11 bases sitting between them. CDR3 sequence reads: CASTPLRTEAFF. As DNA, the CDR3 is TGTGCCAGCACCCCACTCCGAACTGAAGCTTTCTTT.

This clonotype was observed at least ten times. The rearrangement links TRBV7-9 to TRBJ1-2; D ambiguous. Germline V gene sequence: CDR1 SEHNR, CDR2 FQNEAQ (reference sequence). V was clipped by 5 bases and J by 5 bases, with 9 bases between them. The CDR3 consists of 12 residues. The CDR3 is CASSEQVYGYTF. The DNA for the CDR3 is TGTGCCAGCAGCGAACAAGTTTATGGCTACACCTTC.

Many counts were recorded for this clonotype. DNA of the CDR3: TGTGCCAGCAGCCGAACCACCTCGGGGGATGAAAAACTGTTTTTT. As protein: CASSRTTSGDEKLFF. The gene calls are TRBV12-3 or TRBV12-4 and TRBJ1-4; D possibly corresponds to TRBD1 (5 bases). The CDR3 has 15 residues. Trimming left V 6 bases short and J 6 bases short, with 17 bases between.

This clonotype was seen a handful of times. The V and J genes are TRBV29-1 and TRBJ2-7; no firm D call. Trimming shortened V by 4 bases and J by 2 bases, and 6 bases separated the two germline ends. CDR1 and CDR2 (germline): SQVTM, ANQGSEA. CDR3 length: 11 residues. The CDR3 DNA sequence: TGCAGCGTTGCCAGAACCTACGAGCAGTACTTC. This translates into CSVARTYEQYF.

This clonotype was counted a few times. V gene TRBV6-2 or TRBV6-3 combines with J gene TRBJ2-1; 9 positions agree with TRBD2. This CDR3 is 15 amino acids long. Germline CDR1 is MNHEY and CDR2 is SVGEGT. J lost 3 bases, V lost 2 bases, and 2 bases had no gene match. This CDR3 is CASSYVAGVYNEQFF. The CDR3, as DNA: TGTGCCAGCAGTTACGTAGCGGGGGTCTACAATGAGCAGTTCTTC.

This clonotype was seen more than once but under ten times. This chain links TRBV7-8 with TRBJ2-2; 10 bases agree with TRBD2. Germline CDR1 is SGHVS and CDR2 is FQNEAQ. With 1 base clipped from V and 5 bases from J, the junction kept 10 bases outside the gene matches. This CDR3 is 18 amino acids long. The CDR3 DNA reads as TGTGCCAGCAGCTTAGGGATCCAGCGGGGGGGCTATACCGGGGAGCTGTTTTTT. It is translated as CASSLGIQRGGYTGELFF.

This clonotype appeared many times. This rearrangement joins TRBV7-9 to TRBJ1-1; a weak D match, TRBD1 (5 bases). Germline CDR1 and CDR2: SEHNR and FQNEAQ (reference sequence). This CDR3 is 15 amino acids long. Trimming removed 3 bases at V and 1 base at J, with 12 bases between. The CDR3 here is CASSLVGTGNTEAFF. DNA for the CDR3: TGTGCCAGCAGCTTGGTGGGGACGGGGAACACTGAAGCTTTCTTT.

This clonotype was detected a few times. J is TRBJ1-6 and V is TRBV15; D not certain. The CDR3 sequence is 13 residues long. V was trimmed by 0 bases and J by 7 bases, leaving 4 bases between them. From germline, CDR1 is LNHNV and CDR2 YYDKDF (reference sequence). The CDR3, as DNA: TGTGCCACCAGCAGAGATTGGAATTCACCCCTCCACTTT. It codes for CATSRDWNSPLHF.

Ten or more counts support this clonotype. The rearrangement joins TRBV5-1 to TRBJ2-5; D not certain. The length of the CDR3 is 13 residues. Germline V gives CDR1 SGHRS, CDR2 YFSETQ. V lost 4 bases, J lost 10 bases, and 17 bases lay in between. CDR3 coding DNA: TGCGCCAGCAGCCCACCCTCCACGAGTGGCCAGTACTTC. As protein: CASSPPSTSGQYF.

This clonotype was observed at least ten times. This chain links TRBV6-5 with TRBJ1-6; D remains unclear. Trimming stripped 10 bases from V and 9 bases from J, with 13 bases between. This CDR3 is 12 amino acids long. Germline loops: CDR1 MNHEY, CDR2 SVGAGI. The CDR3 loop is CATSSRVSPLHF. The DNA of the CDR3 is TGTGCCACGTCCTCTCGGGTTTCACCCCTCCACTTT.

This chain connects TRBV16 to TRBJ2-5; D call uncertain. Germline CDR1 reads KGHSY; CDR2 reads FQNENV. Trimming shortened V by 0 bases and J by 3 bases, and 8 bases separated the two germline ends. The CDR3 has 14 residues. CDR3 sequence: CASSQSPGEETQYF. DNA of the CDR3: TGTGCCAGCAGCCAATCCCCAGGCGAAGAGACCCAGTACTTC. The whole variable domain, filled in from reference TRBV16 and TRBJ2-5, reads GEEVAQTPKHLVRGEGQKAKLYCAPIKGHSYVFWYQQVLKNEFKFLISFQNENVFDETGMPKERFSAKCLPNSPCSLEIQATKLEDSAVYFCASSQSPGEETQYFGPGTRLLVL.

This clonotype was seen a few times. The V and J genes are TRBV5-1 and TRBJ2-3; 13 nucleotides agree with TRBD2. The germline V gene encodes CDR1 SGHRS and CDR2 YFSETQ. This CDR3 spans 17 amino acids. V was pared by 0 bases and J by 3 bases, with 4 bases of the junction left unmatched. This CDR3 is CASSLETSGGATDTQYF. CDR3 coding DNA: TGCGCCAGCAGCTTGGAAACTAGCGGGGGGGCAACAGATACGCAGTATTTT.

This clonotype was recorded a few times. The J gene is TRBJ2-1, the V gene TRBV4-3, with 10 nucleotides matching TRBD2. J was trimmed by 5 bases and V by 1 base; bases with no gene match: 14. The germline V gene has CDR1 LGHNA and CDR2 YSLEER. This CDR3 spans 19 amino acids. Here the CDR3 DNA reads TGCGCCAGCAGCCAAGCGGGACTAGCGCCCGCAGGGTACGACAATGAGCAGTTCTTC. Translating gives CASSQAGLAPAGYDNEQFF.

The V call is TRBV6-6, the J call TRBJ2-7; 7 bases agree with TRBD1. V was pared by 0 bases and J by 2 bases, with 1 base of the junction left unmatched. The CDR3 loop spans 14 amino acids. The V gene's germline CDR1 is MNHNY and CDR2 SVGAGI (reference sequence). The CDR3 nucleotides read TGTGCCAGCAGTTACTCCGGGACAGCCTACGAGCAGTACTTC. This encodes CASSYSGTAYEQYF.

At least ten counts were recorded for this clonotype. The CDR3 DNA sequence: TGTGCCAGCAGCAAGACCGGGACTAGCGGGGATCAGTACTTC. Its protein is CASSKTGTSGDQYF. This chain uses TRBV7-6 with TRBJ2-5; 13 nucleotides line up with TRBD2. Germline-derived CDR1 and CDR2 are SGHVS and FNYEAQ. The CDR3 totals 14 residues. V lost 5 bases and J lost 11; bases outside the gene matches: 8.

This clonotype was observed at least ten times. J is TRBJ2-7 and V is TRBV12-3 or TRBV12-4; D call uncertain. The CDR3 has 14 residues. The germline V and J ends were trimmed by 3 bases and 2 bases, with 11 bases remaining between them. CDR3 nucleotide sequence: TGTGCCAGCAGTTTTGGTACAGAGACCTACGAGCAGTACTTC. Translation gives CASSFGTETYEQYF.